This T cell receptor (beta chain) originates from a study of T cell repertoires in cytomegalovirus infection. The V gene's germline CDR1 is ENHRY and CDR2 SYGVKD. The CDR3 spans 12 residues. Trimming cost V 8 bases and J 2 bases, with 8 bases left between them. TCRdb reprocessed the reads with MiXCR, giving one entry per CDR3 protein. The sample includes approximately 140,000 distinct CDR3 sequences, under 30% of them seen just once. This clonotype was counted a few times. What it binds is unknown. Specimen: PBMCs, sequenced either directly or after in vitro stimulation (not recorded which). The chain links TRBV10-3 to TRBJ2-3; no reliable D call. The source is a human donor in good health (CMV status not recorded). Some clones in this sample may be carry-over from other donors' samples. CDR3 region: CAISAATDTQYF. CDR3 coding DNA: TGTGCCATCTCGGCAGCCACAGATACGCAGTATTTT.